The source of this T cell receptor beta chain is a study of blood T cell repertoires in COVID-19. This clone was seen just once. Data came from immunoSEQ multiplex PCR; TCRdb stores just in-frame clones and leaves some out. The sample carries 60,000 to 100,000 clones, over 85% recorded once. This TCR derives from a man aged 50-60 years with active COVID-19. Input material: peripheral blood.

CDR3: CASSELGLAAAYQETQYF. The CDR3 bases are TGTGCCAGCAGTGAATTAGGGCTAGCGGCAGCTTACCAAGAGACCCAGTACTTC. V gene TRBV6-1 combines with J gene TRBJ2-5, with 7 bases that match TRBD2. Germline loops: CDR1 MNHNS, CDR2 SASEGT. The CDR3 contains 18 residues. V gave up 2 bases and J gave up 0 bases; unmatched junction bases: 12.